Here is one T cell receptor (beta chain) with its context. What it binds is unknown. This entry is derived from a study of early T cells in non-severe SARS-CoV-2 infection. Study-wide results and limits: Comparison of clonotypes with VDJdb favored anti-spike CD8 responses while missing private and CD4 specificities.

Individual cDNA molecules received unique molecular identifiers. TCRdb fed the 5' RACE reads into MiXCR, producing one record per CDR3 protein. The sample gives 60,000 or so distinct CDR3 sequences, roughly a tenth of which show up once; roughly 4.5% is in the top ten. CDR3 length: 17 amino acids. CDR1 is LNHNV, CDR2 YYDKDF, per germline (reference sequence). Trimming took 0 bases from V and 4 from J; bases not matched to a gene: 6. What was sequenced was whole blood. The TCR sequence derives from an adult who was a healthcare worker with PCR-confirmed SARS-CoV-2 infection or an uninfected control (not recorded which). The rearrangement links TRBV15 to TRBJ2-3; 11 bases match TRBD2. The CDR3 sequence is CATSRDLSGRASDTQYF. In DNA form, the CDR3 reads TGTGCCACCAGCAGAGATCTTAGCGGGAGGGCCTCAGATACGCAGTATTTT.